Sequencing of this T cell receptor (beta chain) was carried out in a study of T cells in localized non-small cell lung cancer. Study results and caveats: Adjacent lung was found to contain a median about 60 of the top 100 tumor clones. Highest T cell clonality was seen in uninvolved adjacent lung, surpassing that measured in tumor. Higher T cell density in the blood was associated with longer overall survival, whereas higher adjacent-lung clonality associated with shorter survival.

The assay was immunoSEQ multiplex PCR, and TCRdb's table has in-frame clones only and misses some. This table holds 1,200 or so clones, 20% to 25% found once. The sample holds one count of this clone. Antigen: not known. CDR3 length equals 14 residues. The V gene end was trimmed by 1 base and the J gene end by 5 bases; junction bases not matched to a gene: 1. Germline CDR1 LNHDA, CDR2 SQIVND (reference sequence). Atypia-free lung next to the tumor was sampled at least 2 cm from its margin. The material was normal lung tissue next to the tumor, obtained before any cancer treatment. The clonotype originates from a man aged 35 to 69 with stage III squamous cell lung carcinoma. The rearrangement uses TRBV19 and TRBJ2-5, with 10 bases that match TRBD1. CDR3 sequence reads: CASSIGQGAETQYF. DNA for the CDR3: TGTGCCAGTAGTATAGGACAGGGGGCTGAGACCCAGTACTTC.